This T cell receptor beta chain came from a study of radiotherapy plus CTLA-4 blockade in lung cancer. Across the whole study: Under 20% of enrolled patients responded objectively, and approximately 34% had disease control. Study observations and caveats: Among reported predictors of response, early blood T cell clone dynamics with interferon-beta performed best. Expansion of tumor-derived TCR clones was observed in blood after radiotherapy plus ipilimumab.

Libraries were prepared by immunoSEQ multiplex PCR; TCRdb keeps only in-frame clonotypes and omits some of them. There are 90,000 or so clones in the sample; about 90% occur only once, and just over 2% lies in the top ten. As concerns this clone: No antigen is known for it.

Germline assignment: CDR1 SGHRS and CDR2 YFSETQ. This CDR3 is 15 amino acids long. Trimming stripped 3 bases from V and 6 bases from J, with 18 bases between. The sequence came from a human donor with non-small cell lung cancer who had a partial response to radiotherapy plus ipilimumab. The specimen comprised peripheral blood, sampled from a patient treated with radiotherapy plus ipilimumab. V gene TRBV5-1 combines with J gene TRBJ1-2; D unclear. CDR3 protein: CASSYRGTRGDGYTF. The CDR3 nucleotides read TGCGCCAGCAGCTACCGGGGTACTCGGGGTGATGGCTACACCTTC.